This T cell receptor (beta chain) was found in a study of shared clonotypes between healthy human individuals. Using immunoSEQ multiplex PCR, the repertoire was profiled, and TCRdb retains in-frame clones only, with some absent. The sample includes about 1.1 million clones, 78% seen only once; the top ten take 0.5% to 0.65%. Sequencing was performed on memory CD4+ T cells from PBMCs. Documented subset: CD45RA-negative fraction. This clonotype was obtained from a man aged 18 to 29 in good health. Some clones in this sample may be carry-over from other donors' samples.

CDR3 DNA sequence: TGTGCCAGCAGGAGCCTTGGGGGTTCCGGGGAGCTGTTTTTT. Amino acid sequence: CASRSLGGSGELFF. This chain joins TRBV6-5 and TRBJ2-2, with D possibly called TRBD1 or TRBD2 (5 bases each). The CDR3 runs 14 residues. Germline-derived CDR1 and CDR2 are MNHEY and SVGAGI. Deletions cut 6 bases from V and 6 bases from J, with 14 bases between.